This T cell receptor (beta chain) came from a study of T cell responses to AZD1222 COVID-19 vaccine. The study's findings and limits: Spike-spanning, vaccine-associated CD4 TCRs were dominant at 160-218 and 743-854. The donors showed a predominance of white British ancestry and of females, with possible underestimation of clonal diversity. Repertoires were sampled only after the peak T cell response.

This table comes from immunoSEQ multiplex PCR, and its TCRdb copy is limited to in-frame clones, with some not included. Among 92,000 or so clones listed, roughly 90% were seen once. In regard to this clone: As yet, its antigen is unknown.

Germline CDR1 LNHDA, CDR2 SQIVND (reference sequence). V lost 5 bases, J lost 0 bases, and 3 bases stayed unmatched. The CDR3 spans 15 residues. The sample consisted of peripheral blood, taken on day 0 of AZD1222 vaccination. The chain combines TRBV19 with TRBJ2-1; 8 bases line up with TRBD1. This clonotype was obtained from an adult in good health. This CDR3 reads CASSEDRDSYNEQFF. In nucleotides, the CDR3 is TGTGCCAGTAGTGAGGACAGGGACTCCTACAATGAGCAGTTCTTC.